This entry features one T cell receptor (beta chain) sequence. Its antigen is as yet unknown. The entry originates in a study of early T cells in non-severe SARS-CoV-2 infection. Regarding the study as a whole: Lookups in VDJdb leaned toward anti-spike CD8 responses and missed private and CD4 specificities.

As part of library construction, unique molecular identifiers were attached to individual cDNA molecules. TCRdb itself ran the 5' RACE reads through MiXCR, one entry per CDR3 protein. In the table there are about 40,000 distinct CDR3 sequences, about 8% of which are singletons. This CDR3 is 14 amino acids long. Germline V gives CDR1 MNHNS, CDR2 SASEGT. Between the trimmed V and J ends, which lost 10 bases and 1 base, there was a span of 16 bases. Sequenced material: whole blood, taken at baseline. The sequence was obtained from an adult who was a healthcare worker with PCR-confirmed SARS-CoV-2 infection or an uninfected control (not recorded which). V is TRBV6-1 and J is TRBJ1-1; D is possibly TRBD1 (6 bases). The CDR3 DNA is TGTGCCACCTGGACAGTACATAAGAACACTGAAGCTTTCTTT. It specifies CATWTVHKNTEAFF.